Listed below are T cell receptor beta chains from one sample, sequenced in a study of cytomegalovirus exposure and HLA in healthy donors. Clones were read by immunoSEQ multiplex PCR, and TCRdb kept only the in-frame ones, dropping some. The sample lists 130,000 or so clones; roughly 78% were seen once. The sequencing sample was made of PBMCs. These receptors were collected from a man under 40 in good health and CMV-seronegative. The conserved cysteine and the conserved F or W are not part of the CDR3 here. The D gene is left open where the match is weak.

TRBJ1-5 | 14 | TRBD1 | TRBV7-9 | ASSLLDRELNQPQH
TRBJ2-2 | 13 | TRBD1 | TRBV2 | ASSVTGGNTGELF
TRBJ2-4 | 13 | TRBD1 | TRBV5-1 | ASSLEGTGGYIQY
TRBJ2-1 | 14 | TRBD1 | TRBV28 | ASSFSVGTAYNEQF
- | 11 | - | TRBV9 | ASSVGSTYEQY
TRBJ2-7 | 10 | - | TRBV5-6 | ASSLLGREQY
TRBJ2-4 | 13 | - | TRBV19 | ASSNRATAKNIQY
TRBJ1-6 | 12 | TRBD1 | TRBV5-6 | ASSLRDRGSPLH
TRBJ1-1 | 14 | TRBD1 | TRBV7-6 | ASSLGSDRLNTEAF
TRBJ2-1 | 14 | TRBD2 | TRBV6-6 | ASSPGLAVSYNEQF
TRBJ1-3 | 13 | TRBD1 | TRBV4-1 | ASSLPTGVGNTIY
TRBJ1-1 | 13 | - | TRBV5-6 | ASSLWGHLNTEAF
TRBJ1-4 | 13 | - | TRBV28 | ASRPSGGLREKLF
TRBJ2-7 | 14 | TRBD2 | TRBV11-2 | ASSLRLGLGSYEQY
- | 13 | - | TRBV28 | ASSLKGLHPYEQY
TRBJ2-7 | 12 | TRBD2 | TRBV7-9 | ASSYLGLAGKQY
TRBJ1-1 | 12 | - | TRBV6-5 | ASSSETVNTEAF
TRBJ2-1 | 13 | TRBD2 | TRBV28 | ASSKAGGGYNEQF
TRBJ2-1 | 12 | - | TRBV5-1 | ASSLEAGINEQF
TRBJ1-2 | 9 | - | TRBV20-1 | SASSGNGYT
TRBJ1-4 | 12 | TRBD1 | TRBV29-1 | SVATTGTNEKLF
TRBJ1-4 | 13 | - | TRBV5-4 | ASSLGGKGREKLF
TRBJ2-3 | 9 | - | TRBV28 | ASSWREAQY
TRBJ2-5 | 11 | - | TRBV9 | ASSVSSLETQY
TRBJ2-5 | 12 | - | TRBV5-1 | ASSLAWGRETQY
TRBJ2-7 | 13 | - | TRBV5-6 | ASSLGSAVTYEQY
TRBJ2-3 | 14 | - | TRBV5-4 | ASTSGQGRTTDTQY
TRBJ1-2 | 9 | - | TRBV20-1 | SARQIYGYT
TRBJ1-4 | 14 | TRBD1 | TRBV7-2 | ASSYRGKATNEKLF
TRBJ2-1 | 17 | - | TRBV5-1 | ASSSHSTGVLSHYNEQF
TRBJ2-1 | 12 | - | TRBV5-1 | ASSLVPPLGEQF
TRBJ2-1 | 12 | TRBD1 | TRBV29-1 | SKTGDRGNNEQF
TRBJ2-7 | 14 | TRBD2 | TRBV5-6 | ASSLDSSGRDYEQY
TRBJ1-1 | 13 | TRBD1 | TRBV6-5 | ASSGDRAKNTEAF
TRBJ2-2 | 11 | TRBD1 | TRBV5-1 | ASSSQGTGELF
TRBJ1-4 | 13 | - | TRBV5-8 | ATSIGARTNEKLF
TRBJ2-5 | 11 | - | TRBV19 | ASSTWSAETQY
TRBJ1-6 | 12 | TRBD1 | TRBV28 | ASSSRQGSSPLH
TRBJ1-4 | 13 | TRBD1 | TRBV5-1 | ASSLGGQGGEKLF
TRBJ1-6 | 15 | TRBD1 | TRBV11-2 | ASSLFPGQGRNSPLH
TRBJ2-5 | 12 | - | TRBV6-5 | ASSYSQGGETQY
TRBJ2-1 | 15 | TRBD2 | TRBV25-1 | ASSEWHQGGSDNEQF